These 10 T cell receptor beta chains were sequenced from one sample in a study of blood T cell repertoires in COVID-19. The protocol was immunoSEQ multiplex PCR, while the TCRdb copy is restricted to in-frame clones and leaves out a portion. This table holds 240,000 or so clones, roughly 80% found once. The sequenced sample consisted of peripheral blood. The source is a woman older than 75 with acute or convalescent COVID-19.

The chain employs TRBV7-9 and TRBJ1-6; TRBD1 agrees at 7 bases. Germline V gene sequence: CDR1 SEHNR, CDR2 FQNEAQ (reference sequence). This CDR3 comprises 15 residues. V lost 4 bases, J lost 7 bases, and 7 bases stayed unmatched. The chain's CDR3 is CASSSSTGPNSPLHF. The DNA for the CDR3 is TGTGCCAGCAGCTCTTCGACAGGGCCCAATTCACCCCTCCACTTT.

J is TRBJ2-1 and V is TRBV7-9; TRBD2 is a possible D gene (6 bases). V was trimmed by 2 bases and J by 4 bases, leaving 9 bases between them. This CDR3 region has 14 residues. The germline CDR1 and CDR2 sequences are SEHNR and FQNEAQ (reference sequence). The CDR3 coding sequence is TGTGCCAGCAGCTTAACCCGGGGGTACAATGAGCAGTTCTTC. Amino acids: CASSLTRGYNEQFF.

The sample holds a few counts of this clone. The V gene is TRBV5-4, the J gene TRBJ1-1; possibly TRBD1 for D (5 bases). Per the germline V gene, CDR1 is SGHNT and CDR2 is YYREEE (reference sequence). The CDR3 is 15 residues long. Trimming removed 0 bases from V and 0 bases from J, with 9 bases in between. The CDR3 protein is CASSLGGRMNTEAFF. CDR3 sequence (DNA): TGTGCCAGCAGCTTGGGGGGCCGGATGAACACTGAAGCTTTCTTT.

This sequence joins TRBV19 and TRBJ1-5, with a weak D call TRBD1 (5 bases). V shed 5 bases and J shed 2 bases, with 16 bases lying between them. This CDR3 contains 16 residues. The germline gives CDR1 LNHDA, CDR2 SQIVND (reference sequence). CDR3 residues: CASSETGGRGNQPQHF. The CDR3 coding sequence is TGTGCCAGTAGTGAAACGGGGGGAAGGGGCAATCAGCCCCAGCATTTT.

CDR3 loop: CASSLPKAGGKEAFF. The CDR3, as DNA: TGTGCCAGCAGTTTACCGAAGGCGGGTGGTAAAGAAGCTTTCTTT. The V call is TRBV28, the J call TRBJ1-1; no clear D. CDR3 length: 15 amino acids. V lost 2 bases and J lost 8, with 18 bases in between. Germline CDR1 and CDR2: MDHEN and SYDVKM. The full variable domain, its missing parts supplied by reference TRBV28 and TRBJ1-1, is DVKVTQSSRYLVKRTGEKVFLECVQDMDHENMFWYRQDPGLGLRLIYFSYDVKMKEKGDIPEGYSVSREKKERFSLILESASTNQTSMYLCASSLPKAGGKEAFFGQGTRLTVV.

This clone appeared a single time. The chain recombines TRBV7-9 with TRBJ1-6, with D possibly being TRBD1 (6 bases). With 5 bases removed from V and 9 bases from J, the gap between germline ends came to 14 bases. CDR1 is SEHNR, CDR2 FQNEAQ, per germline (reference sequence). This CDR3 has 14 residues. The CDR3 protein is CASSRTASISPLHF. As DNA, the CDR3 is TGTGCCAGCAGCCGGACAGCTAGTATTTCACCCCTCCACTTT.

This clone was picked up a small number of times. This chain uses TRBV5-1 with TRBJ1-2, with 7 bases aligning to TRBD1. V dropped 5 bases and J dropped 2; count of bases not matched to a gene: 6. The CDR3 totals 14 residues. Per the germline V gene, CDR1 is SGHRS and CDR2 is YFSETQ. CDR3 loop: CASSRDRTNYGYTF. CDR3 DNA sequence: TGCGCCAGCAGTCGGGACAGAACAAACTATGGCTACACCTTC.

The rearrangement uses TRBV27 and TRBJ1-5, with unresolved D. The CDR3 totals 13 residues. Germline CDR1 is MNHEY and CDR2 is SMNVEV (reference sequence). Here the CDR3 DNA reads TGTGCTAGTGGGCGTTATAGCAATCAGCCCCAGCATTTT. Its translation is CASGRYSNQPQHF.

This clone was seen more than once but under ten times. The V call is TRBV18, the J call TRBJ2-6; the match to TRBD1 covers 10 bases. CDR3 length: 18 amino acids. V shed 2 bases, J shed 3 bases, and the junction held 7 bases outside the gene matches. CDR1 and CDR2 from the germline V gene are KGHSH and LQKENI. The CDR3 here is CASSPSGQGSCGANVLTF. DNA for the CDR3: TGTGCCAGCTCACCATCGGGACAGGGGTCTTGTGGGGCCAACGTCCTGACTTTC.

The rearrangement joins TRBV28 to TRBJ1-1, with D tentatively TRBD1 (6 bases). This CDR3 has 15 residues. Trimming pared 5 bases from V and 4 bases from J, leaving 17 bases between. In germline, CDR1 is MDHEN, CDR2 SYDVKM. The CDR3: CASSPQGPRTTEAFF. The CDR3 DNA is TGTGCCAGCAGTCCTCAGGGGCCCAGGACCACTGAAGCTTTCTTT.